These 22 T cell receptor beta chains were sequenced from one sample in a study of regulatory T cells in long-lasting Graves disease. Library construction for TCR beta used iRepertoire HTBI primers and Arm-PCR of CDR3 regions. A single record per CDR3 protein comes from TCRdb applying MiXCR to the multiplex PCR reads. The sample records roughly 360,000 distinct CDR3 sequences, about 23% being singletons. The time point was: persistent/refractory GD, antithyroid drugs over 5 years with positive TRAb. With RNA extracted from PBMCs as input, the TCR library was made. The sample in question was peripheral blood mononuclear cells (PBMCs), obtained when the disease was refractory, from a patient treated with antithyroid drugs. These receptors all stem from a woman in her forties with Graves disease.

The rearrangement uses TRBV5-1 and TRBJ2-1, with TRBD1 matching 11 bases. The J segment lost 5 bases and the V segment lost 4 bases, leaving 8 bases of the junction unmatched. There are 16 residues in the CDR3. The germline CDR1 and CDR2 sequences are SGHRS and YFSETQ. CDR3 coding DNA: TGCGCCAGCAGCGCCCGAGGGACAGGGGGAAACAATGAGCAGTTCTTC. This sequence encodes CASSARGTGGNNEQFF.

This clonotype was detected many times. The chain uses TRBV20-1 and TRBJ2-7; D possibly corresponds to TRBD1 (5 bases). There are 15 residues in the CDR3. V lost 5 bases to trimming and J lost 7 bases, with 24 bases between them. Germline CDR1 and CDR2: DFQATT and SNEGSKA (reference sequence). The CDR3, as DNA: TGCAGTGCTGTGACTGGGTGGCTAGGGGAAGGAGAGCAGTACTTC. Protein product: CSAVTGWLGEGEQYF.

This clonotype was seen a few times. The chain is built from TRBV19 and TRBJ2-4, with D perhaps assigned TRBD1 or TRBD2 (5 bases each). CDR1 LNHDA and CDR2 SQIVND come from the germline V gene (reference sequence). V was trimmed by 6 bases and J by 5 bases, leaving 17 bases between them. There are 15 residues in the CDR3. The CDR3 spells CASSRPGKGENIQYF. DNA for the CDR3: TGTGCCAGTAGCCGACCGGGGAAAGGGGAAAACATTCAGTACTTC. The entire variable domain, with the rest obtained from reference TRBV19 and TRBJ2-4, is as follows: DGGITQSPKYLFRKEGQNVTLSCEQNLNHDAMYWYRQDPGQGLRLIYYSQIVNDFQKGDIAEGYSVSREKKESFPLTVTSAQKNPTAFYLCASSRPGKGENIQYFGAGTRLSVL.

The chain carries TRBV5-6 and TRBJ2-2; D gene ambiguous. The CDR3 totals 15 residues. Trimming removed 5 bases from V and 1 base from J, with 12 bases in between. Per germline, CDR1 SGHDT and CDR2 YYEEEE. The CDR3 DNA sequence: TGTGCCAGCAGTCCAACCCTAGTGAACACCGGGGAGCTGTTTTTT. This sequence encodes CASSPTLVNTGELFF.

About this clonotype itself: At one end the junction does not follow the germline gene, possibly because of a read error. This rearrangement joins TRBV19 to TRBJ1-5; D is undetermined. The CDR3 has 15 amino acids. Germline V lookup: CDR1 LNHDA, CDR2 SQIVND (reference sequence). The CDR3 here is CASSIGQNSSQPQHF. CDR3 DNA sequence: TGTGCCAGTAGTATAGGCCAGAATAGCAGTCAGCCCCAGCATTTT.

Notes on this clonotype: With a much larger clone just one base away, this may be a read error. The chain employs TRBV7-9 and TRBJ2-7; D may correspond to TRBD1 or TRBD2 (7 bases each). The length of the CDR3 is 15 residues. From germline, CDR1 is SEHNR and CDR2 FQNEAQ (reference sequence). Trimming shortened V by 7 bases and J by 0 bases, and 16 bases separated the two germline ends. The CDR3 protein is CASTQGGGSSYEQYF. In DNA form, the CDR3 reads TGTGCCAGCACCCAGGGGGGCGGGAGCTCCTACGAGCAGTACTTC.

The chain combines TRBV10-2 with TRBJ2-5; 11 bases are shared with TRBD2. This CDR3 spans 17 amino acids. CDR1 and CDR2 from the germline V gene are WSHSY and SAAADI. V lost 2 bases and J lost 2; bases outside the gene matches: 7. In nucleotides, the CDR3 is TGCGCCAGCAGTGAGCCAATCGGGACTAGCGGACAAGAGACCCAGTACTTC. It yields the protein CASSEPIGTSGQETQYF.

J is TRBJ1-2 and V is TRBV20-1; D gene ambiguous. The germline gives CDR1 DFQATT, CDR2 SNEGSKA (reference sequence). V shed 3 bases and J shed 8 bases, with 10 bases lying between them. CDR3 length equals 11 residues. In DNA, the CDR3 is TGCAGTGCTAGGAAAAGCGGGGGCTACACCTTC. It codes for CSARKSGGYTF.

This clonotype has just one count. The genes are TRBV5-4 and TRBJ1-2; the match to TRBD1 covers 7 bases. CDR3 length equals 11 residues. Germline CDR1 SGHNT, CDR2 YYREEE (reference sequence). V trimming: 4 bases; J trimming: 12 bases; junction bases outside the gene matches: 6. CDR3 nucleotides: TGTGCCAGCAGCATAGGACAGGCCCACACCTTC. Translation: CASSIGQAHTF. Combining the CDR3 with reference TRBV5-4 and TRBJ1-2 gives the whole variable domain ETGVTQSPTHLIKTRGQQVTLRCSSQSGHNTVSWYQQALGQGPQFIFQYYREEENGRGNFPPRFSGLQFPNYSSELNVNALELDDSALYLCASSIGQAHTFGSGTRLTVV.

This chain connects TRBV7-9 to TRBJ1-4, with 7 bases lining up with TRBD1. V gave up 5 bases and J gave up 8 bases; unmatched junction bases: 8. This CDR3 spans 14 amino acids. CDR1 is SEHNR and CDR2 is FQNEAQ in the germline V gene (reference sequence). CDR3 sequence: CASSEGTVEEKLFF. The CDR3 bases are TGTGCCAGCAGCGAGGGGACAGTCGAGGAAAAACTGTTTTTT.

V gene TRBV9 combines with J gene TRBJ2-2; D unclear. V was shortened by 3 bases and J by 5 bases, with 5 bases between the two germline ends. CDR1 is SGDLS and CDR2 is YYNGEE in the germline V gene. This CDR3 contains 12 residues. DNA for the CDR3: TGTGCCAGCAGCGGAAAGACCGGGGAGCTGTTTTTT. It specifies CASSGKTGELFF.

The chain is built from TRBV27 and TRBJ2-7; tentatively, D is TRBD1 (6 bases). The CDR3 length is 14 residues. The germline CDR1 and CDR2 sequences are MNHEY and SMNVEV (reference sequence). Deletions cut 4 bases from V and 1 base from J, with 11 bases between. For the CDR3, the DNA is TGTGCCAGCAGTTGGGACACCAATTCCTACGAGCAGTACTTC. Residues: CASSWDTNSYEQYF.

A remark on this clonotype: One end of the junction varies from germline; a read error may be responsible. The CDR3 reads CASGQYDVGGYGYTF. In nucleotides, the CDR3 is TGCGCCAGCGGCCAATATGACGTAGGCGGCTATGGCTACACCTTC. The chain uses TRBV4-1 and TRBJ1-2; D ambiguous. Germline assignment: CDR1 MGHRA and CDR2 YSYEKL. The CDR3 runs 15 residues.

This clonotype was picked up many times. V gene TRBV6-1 combines with J gene TRBJ1-5, with D unclear. Germline-derived CDR1 and CDR2 are MNHNS and SASEGT. The CDR3 sequence is 15 residues long. V shed 4 bases and J shed 0 bases, with 10 bases lying between them. The CDR3 DNA reads as TGTGCCAGCAGTGCGGAAGCCATTAGCAATCAGCCCCAGCATTTT. This encodes CASSAEAISNQPQHF.

This clonotype was counted at least ten times. The chain combines TRBV28 with TRBJ2-7; 8 nucleotides align to TRBD2. The germline V gene encodes CDR1 MDHEN and CDR2 SYDVKM. The V gene end was trimmed by 4 bases and the J gene end by 2 bases; junction bases not matched to a gene: 4. This CDR3 has 14 amino acids. The CDR3 spells CASSYTAGAYEQYF. The CDR3 nucleotides read TGTGCCAGCAGTTACACAGCGGGAGCCTACGAGCAGTACTTC.

This clonotype was found many times. The chain has TRBV11-2 and TRBJ2-7, with a weak D call TRBD2 (5 bases). Trimming took 3 bases from V and 7 from J, leaving 19 bases between them. CDR1 is SGHAT, CDR2 FQNNGV, per germline. The CDR3 is 15 amino acids. The CDR3 loop reads CASSFVASKGREQYF. The CDR3 bases are TGTGCCAGCAGCTTTGTAGCGTCCAAAGGTCGGGAGCAGTACTTC.

V and J are TRBV7-9 and TRBJ2-7; 13 bases fit TRBD2. Germline CDR1 and CDR2: SEHNR and FQNEAQ (reference sequence). This CDR3 is 16 amino acids long. V lost 5 bases to trimming and J lost 0 bases; unmatched junction nucleotides: 4. The CDR3 region is CASSGLAGELSYEQYF. The CDR3 DNA sequence: TGTGCCAGCAGCGGACTAGCGGGAGAACTCTCCTACGAGCAGTACTTC.

For this clonotype: Germline and junction disagree at one end, which may indicate a read error. This chain joins TRBV6-9 and TRBJ2-3; TRBD2 agrees at 11 bases. Germline CDR1 is MNHGY and CDR2 is SVAAGI. CDR3 size: 17 residues. CDR3 in DNA: TGTGCCAACAGTTACCGTAGCGGGAGGGGGGGCACAGATACGCAGTATTTT. Its protein product is CANSYRSGRGGTDTQYF.

There are many counts of this clonotype. The chain joins TRBV27 to TRBJ1-2, with 9 bases identical to TRBD1. From germline, CDR1 is MNHEY and CDR2 SMNVEV (reference sequence). The CDR3 consists of 15 residues. V trimming: 0 bases; J trimming: 4 bases; junction bases outside the gene matches: 3. The DNA for the CDR3 is TGTGCCAGCAGTTTATCGACAGGGGGGCTCTATGGCTACACCTTC. It codes for CASSLSTGGLYGYTF.

V usage is TRBV3-1 and J usage is TRBJ2-5; weak D call: TRBD2 (6 bases). This CDR3 region has 13 residues. CDR1 and CDR2 from the germline V gene are LGHDT and YNNKEL (reference sequence). V was cut by 4 bases and J by 7 bases, with 13 bases left in between. This CDR3 reads CASSPGLRATQYF. The CDR3 coding sequence is TGTGCCAGCAGCCCGGGACTCCGTGCGACCCAGTACTTC.

This clonotype has just a few counts. This sequence joins TRBV11-2 and TRBJ2-3; 11 nucleotides line up with TRBD2. V shed 2 bases, J shed 1 base, and the junction held 5 bases outside the gene matches. Looked up from germline, CDR1 is SGHAT and CDR2 is FQNNGV. This CDR3 has 17 amino acids. The chain's CDR3 is CASSLSGTSGRTDTQYF. DNA for the CDR3: TGTGCCAGCAGCTTATCGGGGACTAGCGGCCGCACAGATACGCAGTATTTT. The variable domain in full, completed from reference TRBV11-2 and TRBJ2-3, reads EAGVAQSPRYKIIEKRQSVAFWCNPISGHATLYWYQQILGQGPKLLIQFQNNGVVDDSQLPKDRFSAERLKGVDSTLKIQPAKLEDSAVYLCASSLSGTSGRTDTQYFGPGTRLTVL.

This chain uses TRBV3-1 with TRBJ2-7; D tentatively reads TRBD1 or TRBD2 (5 bases each). The CDR3 contains 16 residues. V lost 2 bases and J lost 2, with 16 bases in between. Germline V gene data show CDR1 as LGHDT and CDR2 as YNNKEL (reference sequence). CDR3 sequence (DNA): TGTGCCAGCAGCCAAACCCCAGGGTGGCGGGCCTACGAGCAGTACTTC. Translated, it gives CASSQTPGWRAYEQYF.